This TCR beta chain came from a study of cytomegalovirus exposure and HLA in healthy donors. The study's findings and limits: It was confirmed in vitro that a few of the CMV-associated chains were specific for CMV antigens.

PCR employed 60 Vbeta and 13 Jbeta primers. The method was immunoSEQ multiplex PCR; TCRdb's version includes in-frame clones alone and lacks a portion of them. The sample table includes some 180,000 clones. A remark on this clone: The antigen is unknown.

Germline lookup yields CDR1 SGHTA and CDR2 FQGNSA. This CDR3 region has 15 residues. V was clipped by 6 bases and J by 3 bases; unmatched bases: 7. The sequenced material came from PBMCs. The sequence derives from a man aged 25 to 40 in good health and CMV-seronegative. This rearrangement joins TRBV7-2 to TRBJ2-7; 11 bases fit TRBD2. The CDR3, as DNA: TGTGCCAGCAGTCCTAGCGGGGGGAAGGTCTACGAGCAGTACTTC. It yields the protein CASSPSGGKVYEQYF.